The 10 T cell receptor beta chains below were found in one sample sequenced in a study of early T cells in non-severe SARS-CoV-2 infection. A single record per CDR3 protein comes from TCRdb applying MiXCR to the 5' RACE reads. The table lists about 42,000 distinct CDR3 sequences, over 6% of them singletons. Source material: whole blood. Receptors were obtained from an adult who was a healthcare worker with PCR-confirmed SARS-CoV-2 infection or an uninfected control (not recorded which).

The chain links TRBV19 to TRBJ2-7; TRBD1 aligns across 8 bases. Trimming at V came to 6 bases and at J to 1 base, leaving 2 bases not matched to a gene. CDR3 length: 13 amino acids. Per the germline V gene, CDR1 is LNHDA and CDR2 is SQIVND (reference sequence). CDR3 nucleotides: TGTGCCAGTAGGCAGGGGGCATCCTACGAGCAGTACTTC. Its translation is CASRQGASYEQYF.

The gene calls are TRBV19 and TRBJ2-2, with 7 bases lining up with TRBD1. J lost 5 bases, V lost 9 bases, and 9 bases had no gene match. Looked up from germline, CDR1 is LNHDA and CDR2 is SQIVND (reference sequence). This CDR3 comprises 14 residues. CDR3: CASGATGLTGELFF. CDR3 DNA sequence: TGTGCCAGCGGGGCGACAGGGTTGACCGGGGAGCTGTTTTTT.

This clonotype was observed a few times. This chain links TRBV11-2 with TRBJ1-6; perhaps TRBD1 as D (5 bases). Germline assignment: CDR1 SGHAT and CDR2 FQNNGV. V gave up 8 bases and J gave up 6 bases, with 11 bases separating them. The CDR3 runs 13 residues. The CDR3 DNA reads TGTGCCAGCTCGCAGGGCCGTAATTCACCCCTCCACTTT. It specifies CASSQGRNSPLHF.

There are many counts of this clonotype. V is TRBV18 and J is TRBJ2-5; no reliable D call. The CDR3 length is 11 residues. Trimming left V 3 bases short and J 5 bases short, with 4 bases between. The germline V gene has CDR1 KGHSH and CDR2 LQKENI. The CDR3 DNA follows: TGTGCCAGCTCACCGGCGGAGACCCAGTACTTC. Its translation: CASSPAETQYF.

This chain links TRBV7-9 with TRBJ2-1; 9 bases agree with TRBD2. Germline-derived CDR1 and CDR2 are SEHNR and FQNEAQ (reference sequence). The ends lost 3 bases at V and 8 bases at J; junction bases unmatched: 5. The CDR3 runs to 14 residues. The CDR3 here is CASSFGGGADEQFF. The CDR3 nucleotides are TGTGCCAGCAGCTTTGGCGGGGGGGCTGATGAGCAGTTCTTC.

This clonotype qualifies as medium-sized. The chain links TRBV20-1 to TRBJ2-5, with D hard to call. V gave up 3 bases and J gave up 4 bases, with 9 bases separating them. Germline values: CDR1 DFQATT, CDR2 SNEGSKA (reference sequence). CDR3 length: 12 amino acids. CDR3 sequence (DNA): TGCAGTGCTAGCTGGAGAAGAGAGACCCAGTACTTC. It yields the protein CSASWRRETQYF.

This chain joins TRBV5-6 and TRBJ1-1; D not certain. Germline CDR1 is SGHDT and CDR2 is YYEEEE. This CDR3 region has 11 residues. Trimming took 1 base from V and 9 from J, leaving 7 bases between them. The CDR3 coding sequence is TGTGCCAGCAGCTTGACAGAGCAAGCTTTCTTT. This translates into CASSLTEQAFF.

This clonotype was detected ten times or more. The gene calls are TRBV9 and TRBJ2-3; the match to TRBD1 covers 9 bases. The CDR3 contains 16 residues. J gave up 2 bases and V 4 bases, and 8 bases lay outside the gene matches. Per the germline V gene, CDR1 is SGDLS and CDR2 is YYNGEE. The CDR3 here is CASSSGQGWDTDTQYF. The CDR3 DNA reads TGTGCCAGCAGCTCCGGACAGGGGTGGGACACAGATACGCAGTATTTT. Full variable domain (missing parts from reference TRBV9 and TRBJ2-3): DSGVTQTPKHLITATGQRVTLRCSPRSGDLSVYWYQQSLDQGLQFLIQYYNGEERAKGNILERFSAQQFPDLHSELNLSSLELGDSALYFCASSSGQGWDTDTQYFGPGTRLTVL.

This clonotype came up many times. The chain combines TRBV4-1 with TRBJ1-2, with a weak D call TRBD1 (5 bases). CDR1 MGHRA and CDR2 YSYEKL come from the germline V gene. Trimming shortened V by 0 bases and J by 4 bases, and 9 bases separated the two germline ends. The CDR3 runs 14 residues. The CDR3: CASSQDSGGYGYTF. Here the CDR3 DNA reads TGCGCCAGCAGCCAAGATAGCGGGGGCTATGGCTACACCTTC.

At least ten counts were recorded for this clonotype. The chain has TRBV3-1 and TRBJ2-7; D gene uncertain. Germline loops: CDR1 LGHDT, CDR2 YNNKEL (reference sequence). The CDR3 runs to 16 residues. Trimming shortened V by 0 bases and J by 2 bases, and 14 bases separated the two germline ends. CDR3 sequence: CASSQDYVGRTYEQYF. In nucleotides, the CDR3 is TGTGCCAGCAGCCAAGATTATGTGGGCAGAACCTACGAGCAGTACTTC.